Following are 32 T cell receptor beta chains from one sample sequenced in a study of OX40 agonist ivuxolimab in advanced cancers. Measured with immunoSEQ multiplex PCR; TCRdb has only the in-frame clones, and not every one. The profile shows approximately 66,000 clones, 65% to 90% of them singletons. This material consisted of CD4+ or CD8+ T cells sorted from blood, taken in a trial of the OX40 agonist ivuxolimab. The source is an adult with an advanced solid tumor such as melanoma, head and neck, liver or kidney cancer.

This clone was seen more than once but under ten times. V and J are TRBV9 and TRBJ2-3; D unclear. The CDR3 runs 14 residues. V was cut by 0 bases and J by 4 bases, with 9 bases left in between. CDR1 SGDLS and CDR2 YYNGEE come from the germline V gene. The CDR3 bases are TGTGCCAGCAGCGTAGCTAGGCTCTCAGATACGCAGTATTTT. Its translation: CASSVARLSDTQYF.

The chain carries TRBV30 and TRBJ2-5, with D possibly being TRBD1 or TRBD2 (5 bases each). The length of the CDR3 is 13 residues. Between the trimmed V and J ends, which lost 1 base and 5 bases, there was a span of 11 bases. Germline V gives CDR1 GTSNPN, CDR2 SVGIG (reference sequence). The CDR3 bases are TGTGCCTGGAGTGGGGGGTTGGGGGAGACCCAGTACTTC. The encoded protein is CAWSGGLGETQYF.

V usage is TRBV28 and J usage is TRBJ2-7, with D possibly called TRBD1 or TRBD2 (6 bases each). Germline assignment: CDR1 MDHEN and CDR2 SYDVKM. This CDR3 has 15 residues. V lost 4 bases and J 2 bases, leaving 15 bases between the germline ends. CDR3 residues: CASSSVGGRAYEQYF. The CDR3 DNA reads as TGTGCCAGCAGTTCTGTCGGGGGCAGGGCCTACGAGCAGTACTTC.

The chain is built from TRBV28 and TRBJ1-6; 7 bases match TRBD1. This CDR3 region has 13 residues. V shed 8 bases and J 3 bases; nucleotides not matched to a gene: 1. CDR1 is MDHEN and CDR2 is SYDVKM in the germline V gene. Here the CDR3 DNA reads TGTGCCAGCGCAGGGGGCTATAATTCACCCCTCCACTTT. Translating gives CASAGGYNSPLHF. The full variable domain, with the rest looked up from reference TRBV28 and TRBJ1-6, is DVKVTQSSRYLVKRTGEKVFLECVQDMDHENMFWYRQDPGLGLRLIYFSYDVKMKEKGDIPEGYSVSREKKERFSLILESASTNQTSMYLCASAGGYNSPLHFGNGTRLTVT.

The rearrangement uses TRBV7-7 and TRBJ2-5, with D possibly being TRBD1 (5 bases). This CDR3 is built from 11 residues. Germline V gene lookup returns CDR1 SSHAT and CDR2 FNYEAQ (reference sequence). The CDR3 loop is CAVTVQETQYF. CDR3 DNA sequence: TGTGCTGTGACAGTACAAGAGACCCAGTACTTC.

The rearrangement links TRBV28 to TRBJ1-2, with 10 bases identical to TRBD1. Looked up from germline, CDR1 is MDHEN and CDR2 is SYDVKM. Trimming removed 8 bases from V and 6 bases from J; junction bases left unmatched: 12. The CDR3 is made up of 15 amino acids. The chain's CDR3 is CASQISTGGANGYTF. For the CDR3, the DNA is TGTGCCAGCCAGATCTCGACAGGGGGCGCGAATGGCTACACCTTC.

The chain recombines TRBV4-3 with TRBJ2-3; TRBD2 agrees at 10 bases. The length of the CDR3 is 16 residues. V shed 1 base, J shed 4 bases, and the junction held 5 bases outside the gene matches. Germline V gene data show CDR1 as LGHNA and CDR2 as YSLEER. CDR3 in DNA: TGCGCCAGCAGCCAAGTTAGCGGGAGGTATGCAGATACGCAGTATTTT. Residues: CASSQVSGRYADTQYF.

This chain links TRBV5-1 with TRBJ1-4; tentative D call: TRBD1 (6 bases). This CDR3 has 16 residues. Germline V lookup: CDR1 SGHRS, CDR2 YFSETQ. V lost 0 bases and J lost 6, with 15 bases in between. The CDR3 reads CASSLAGRQVDEKLFF. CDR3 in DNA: TGCGCCAGCAGCTTGGCGGGTCGACAGGTTGATGAAAAACTGTTTTTT.

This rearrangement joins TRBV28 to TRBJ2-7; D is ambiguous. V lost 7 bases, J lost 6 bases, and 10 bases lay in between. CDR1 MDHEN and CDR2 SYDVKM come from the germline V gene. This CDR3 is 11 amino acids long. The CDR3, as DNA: TGTGCCAGCATCCATAGTGGCGAGCAGTACTTC. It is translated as CASIHSGEQYF.

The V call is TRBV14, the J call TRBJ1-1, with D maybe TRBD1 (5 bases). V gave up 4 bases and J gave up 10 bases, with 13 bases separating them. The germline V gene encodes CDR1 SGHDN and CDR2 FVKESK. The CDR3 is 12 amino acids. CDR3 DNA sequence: TGTGCCAGCAGCCTAGGTCCGGGGGGAGCTTTCTTT. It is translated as CASSLGPGGAFF.

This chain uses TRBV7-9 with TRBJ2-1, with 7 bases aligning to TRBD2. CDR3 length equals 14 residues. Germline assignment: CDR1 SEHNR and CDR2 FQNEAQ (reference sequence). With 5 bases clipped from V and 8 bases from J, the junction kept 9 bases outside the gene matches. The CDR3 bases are TGTGCCAGCAGCATAAATCGCCGGGGGGATGAGCAGTTCTTC. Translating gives CASSINRRGDEQFF.

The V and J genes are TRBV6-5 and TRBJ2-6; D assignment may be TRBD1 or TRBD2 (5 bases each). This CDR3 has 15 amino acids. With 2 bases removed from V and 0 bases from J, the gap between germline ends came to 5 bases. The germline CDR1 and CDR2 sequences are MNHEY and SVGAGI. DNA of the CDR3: TGTGCCAGCAGTTACGGGGGCTCTGGGGCCAACGTCCTGACTTTC. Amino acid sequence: CASSYGGSGANVLTF.

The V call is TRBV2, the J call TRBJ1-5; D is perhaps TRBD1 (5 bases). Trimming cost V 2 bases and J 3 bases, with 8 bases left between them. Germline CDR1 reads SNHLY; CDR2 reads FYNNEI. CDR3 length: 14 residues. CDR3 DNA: TGTGCCAGCAGTGAATGGGGCCTCAATCAGCCCCAGCATTTT. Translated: CASSEWGLNQPQHF.

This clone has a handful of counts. Here the CDR3 reads CASRRQQGTTYNEQFF. CDR3 nucleotides: TGTGCCAGCAGAAGACAACAGGGGACCACCTACAATGAGCAGTTCTTC. The chain has TRBV6-6 and TRBJ2-1; 7 nucleotides agree with TRBD1. The V and J ends lost 6 bases and 2 bases, in that order; junction bases with no gene match: 10. The CDR3 contains 16 residues. Germline V gene sequence: CDR1 MNHNY, CDR2 SVGAGI (reference sequence).

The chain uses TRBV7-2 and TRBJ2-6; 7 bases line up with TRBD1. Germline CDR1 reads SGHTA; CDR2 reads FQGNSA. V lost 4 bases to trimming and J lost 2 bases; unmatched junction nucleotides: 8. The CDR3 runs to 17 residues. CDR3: CASSSNPQGAGANVLTF. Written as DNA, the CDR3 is TGTGCCAGCAGCTCGAATCCTCAGGGGGCTGGGGCCAACGTCCTGACTTTC.

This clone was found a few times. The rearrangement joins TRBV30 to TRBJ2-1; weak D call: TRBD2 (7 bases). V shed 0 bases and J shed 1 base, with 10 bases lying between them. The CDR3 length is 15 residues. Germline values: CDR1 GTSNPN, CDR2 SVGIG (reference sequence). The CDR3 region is CAWSVGGGSYNEQFF. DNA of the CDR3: TGTGCCTGGAGTGTGGGAGGGGGTTCCTACAATGAGCAGTTCTTC.

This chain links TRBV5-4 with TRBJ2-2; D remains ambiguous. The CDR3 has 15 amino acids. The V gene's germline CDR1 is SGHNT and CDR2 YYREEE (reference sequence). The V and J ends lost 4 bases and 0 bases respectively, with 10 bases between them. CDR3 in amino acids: CASSVKTANTGELFF. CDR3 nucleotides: TGTGCCAGCAGCGTTAAGACTGCGAACACCGGGGAGCTGTTTTTT.

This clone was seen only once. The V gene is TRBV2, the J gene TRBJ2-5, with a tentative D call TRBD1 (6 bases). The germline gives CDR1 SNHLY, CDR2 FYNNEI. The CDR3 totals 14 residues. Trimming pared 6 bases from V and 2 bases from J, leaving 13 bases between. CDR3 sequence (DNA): TGTGCCAGCAGGGAGGACAGATGGCAAGAGACCCAGTACTTC. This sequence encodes CASREDRWQETQYF.

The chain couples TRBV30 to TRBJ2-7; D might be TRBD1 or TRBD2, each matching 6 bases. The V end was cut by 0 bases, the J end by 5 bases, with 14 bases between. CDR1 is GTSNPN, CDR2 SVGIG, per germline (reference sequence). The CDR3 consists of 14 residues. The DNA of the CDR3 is TGTGCCTGGAGTGTAGCCCCGGGGGCGGACGAGCAGTACTTC. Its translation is CAWSVAPGADEQYF.

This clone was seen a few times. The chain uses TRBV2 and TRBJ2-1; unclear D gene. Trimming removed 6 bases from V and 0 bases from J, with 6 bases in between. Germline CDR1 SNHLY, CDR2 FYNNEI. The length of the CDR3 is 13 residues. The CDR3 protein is CASRQSSYNEQFF. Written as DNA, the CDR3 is TGTGCCAGCAGACAGAGCTCCTACAATGAGCAGTTCTTC.

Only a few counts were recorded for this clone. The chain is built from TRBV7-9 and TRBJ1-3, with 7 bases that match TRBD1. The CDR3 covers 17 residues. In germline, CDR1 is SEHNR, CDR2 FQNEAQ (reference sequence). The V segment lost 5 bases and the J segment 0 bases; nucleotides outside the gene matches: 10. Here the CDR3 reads CASSPRQGKSSGNTIYF. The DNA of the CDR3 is TGTGCCAGCAGCCCCCGACAGGGAAAGAGCTCTGGAAACACCATATATTTT.

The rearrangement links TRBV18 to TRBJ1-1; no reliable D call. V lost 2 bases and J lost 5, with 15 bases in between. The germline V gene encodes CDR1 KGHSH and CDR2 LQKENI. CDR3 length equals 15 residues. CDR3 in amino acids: CASSPVTSPGTEAFF. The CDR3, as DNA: TGTGCCAGCTCACCAGTGACCTCCCCGGGGACTGAAGCTTTCTTT.

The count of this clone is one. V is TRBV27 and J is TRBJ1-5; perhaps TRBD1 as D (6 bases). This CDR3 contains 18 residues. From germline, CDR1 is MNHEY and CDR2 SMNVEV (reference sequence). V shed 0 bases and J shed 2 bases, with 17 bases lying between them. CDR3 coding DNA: TGTGCCAGCAGTTTATCCCCACTGCAGGGGTATGGCAATCAGCCCCAGCATTTT. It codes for CASSLSPLQGYGNQPQHF.

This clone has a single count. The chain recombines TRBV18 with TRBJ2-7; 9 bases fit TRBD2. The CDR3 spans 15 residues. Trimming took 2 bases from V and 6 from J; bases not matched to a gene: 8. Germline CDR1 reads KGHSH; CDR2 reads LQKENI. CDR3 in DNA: TGTGCCAGCTCACCAGGCGGGGGGGCCGAGGGCGAGCAGTACTTC. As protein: CASSPGGGAEGEQYF.

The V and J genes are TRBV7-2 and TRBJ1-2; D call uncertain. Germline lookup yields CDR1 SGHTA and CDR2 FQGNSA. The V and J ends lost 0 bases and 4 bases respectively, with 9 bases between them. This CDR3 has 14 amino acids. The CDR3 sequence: CASSLAQDTYGYTF. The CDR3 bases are TGTGCCAGCAGCTTAGCGCAGGATACCTATGGCTACACCTTC.

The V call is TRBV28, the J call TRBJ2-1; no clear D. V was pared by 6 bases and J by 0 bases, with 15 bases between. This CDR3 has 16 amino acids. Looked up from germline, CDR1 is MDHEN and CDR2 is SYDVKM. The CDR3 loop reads CASSPRSRSSYNEQFF. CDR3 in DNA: TGTGCCAGCAGCCCGCGGTCTCGAAGCTCCTACAATGAGCAGTTCTTC.

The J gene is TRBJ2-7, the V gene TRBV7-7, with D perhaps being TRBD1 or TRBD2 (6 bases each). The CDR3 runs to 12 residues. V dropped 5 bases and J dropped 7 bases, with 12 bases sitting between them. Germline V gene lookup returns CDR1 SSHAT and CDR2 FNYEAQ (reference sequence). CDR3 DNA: TGTGCCAGCAGCCCCGAGGGGGGAGAGCAGTACTTC. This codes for CASSPEGGEQYF.

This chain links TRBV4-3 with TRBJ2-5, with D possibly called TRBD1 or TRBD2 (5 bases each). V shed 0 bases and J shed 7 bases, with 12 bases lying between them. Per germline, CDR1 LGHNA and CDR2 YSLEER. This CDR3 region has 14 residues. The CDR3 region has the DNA TGCGCCAGCAGCCAAGATGGGGGTTATGGGACCCAGTACTTC. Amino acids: CASSQDGGYGTQYF.

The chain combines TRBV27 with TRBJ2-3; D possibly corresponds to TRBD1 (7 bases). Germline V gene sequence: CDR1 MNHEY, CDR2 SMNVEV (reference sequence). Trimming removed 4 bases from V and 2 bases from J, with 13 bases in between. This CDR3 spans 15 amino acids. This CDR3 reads CASSYRRGPTDTQYF. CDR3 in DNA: TGTGCCAGCAGTTATCGGAGGGGGCCCACAGATACGCAGTATTTT.

The CDR3 DNA is TGTGCCAGCAGCCCAGGGGTCCAAGGGCCCCAGCATTTT. It translates to CASSPGVQGPQHF. This rearrangement joins TRBV7-2 to TRBJ1-5, with TRBD1 as a possible D gene (6 bases). Germline CDR1 and CDR2: SGHTA and FQGNSA. CDR3 length: 13 amino acids. V lost 5 bases and J lost 9, with 14 bases in between.

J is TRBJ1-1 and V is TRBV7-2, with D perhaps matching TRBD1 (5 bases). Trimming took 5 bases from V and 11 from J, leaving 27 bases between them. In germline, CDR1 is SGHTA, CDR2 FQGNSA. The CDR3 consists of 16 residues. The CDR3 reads CASSAAWGTAARSAFF. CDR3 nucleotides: TGTGCCAGCAGCGCCGCCTGGGGGACGGCAGCCCGAAGTGCTTTCTTT.

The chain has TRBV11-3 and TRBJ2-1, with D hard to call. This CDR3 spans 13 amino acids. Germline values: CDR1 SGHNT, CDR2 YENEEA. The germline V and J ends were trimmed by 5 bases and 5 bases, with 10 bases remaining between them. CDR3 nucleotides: TGTGCCAGCAGCATTGGTAGAAACAATGAGCAGTTCTTC. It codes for CASSIGRNNEQFF.